These 17 T cell receptor beta chains originate from one sample sequenced in a study of blood T cell repertoires in COVID-19. Assay: immunoSEQ multiplex PCR; the TCRdb copy retains only in-frame clones and omits some. Among approximately 300,000 clones listed, roughly 88% were seen once. Input material: peripheral blood. These receptors were collected from a woman aged 50 to 65 with active or convalescent COVID-19.

The chain recombines TRBV19 with TRBJ1-1; weak D call: TRBD1 (6 bases). The V end lost 5 bases, the J end lost 7 bases, and 17 bases lay between the germline ends. This CDR3 is built from 14 residues. Germline CDR1 and CDR2: LNHDA and SQIVND (reference sequence). CDR3 sequence (DNA): TGTGCCAGTAGTGTTACCGGGACAAATAGTGAAGCTTTCTTT. Its translation is CASSVTGTNSEAFF.

V usage is TRBV28 and J usage is TRBJ2-2; 7 bases line up with TRBD2. Germline V gene sequence: CDR1 MDHEN, CDR2 SYDVKM. V was pared by 2 bases and J by 3 bases, with 9 bases of the junction left unmatched. This CDR3 contains 17 residues. CDR3 loop: CASSLPPASGYTGELFF. CDR3 in DNA: TGTGCCAGCAGTTTACCCCCCGCTAGCGGATACACCGGGGAGCTGTTTTTT.

The chain combines TRBV6-5 with TRBJ2-7; 7 nucleotides line up with TRBD1. V shed 6 bases and J 6 bases; nucleotides not matched to a gene: 11. This CDR3 spans 14 amino acids. Germline V gene data show CDR1 as MNHEY and CDR2 as SVGAGI. CDR3 nucleotide sequence: TGTGCCAGCAGGGATCCCGGGACAGTTAGCGAGCAGTACTTC. Amino acids: CASRDPGTVSEQYF.

V and J are TRBV6-6 and TRBJ2-7; maybe TRBD1 (5 bases). The V gene lost 7 bases and the J gene lost 4 bases, with 11 bases spanning the gap. This CDR3 is built from 12 residues. CDR1 MNHNY and CDR2 SVGAGI come from the germline V gene (reference sequence). The CDR3 loop is CASTPDRYEQYF. The CDR3 bases are TGTGCCAGCACCCCAGACAGATACGAGCAGTACTTC.

In this sample, this clone turned up once. The rearrangement links TRBV12-3 or TRBV12-4 to TRBJ1-6; TRBD1 is a possible D gene (5 bases). This CDR3 region has 13 residues. Trimming took 5 bases from V and 7 from J, leaving 9 bases between them. The DNA for the CDR3 is TGTGCCAGCAGTCCGGGGGGGAATTCACCCCTCCACTTT. Translation gives CASSPGGNSPLHF.

The sample holds a few counts of this clone. The CDR3 bases are TGTGCCAGCAGCCAAGACAGGACTAGCGGGAGTTCGAGTTCCGGAGCTACGCAGTATTTT. This translates into CASSQDRTSGSSSSGATQYF. The V and J genes are TRBV3-1 (or the pseudogene TRBV3-2) and TRBJ2-3; 13 nucleotides line up with TRBD2. The junction had 17 bases not matched to a gene; V was cut back by 0 bases and J by 8 bases. The CDR3 extends over 20 amino acids. Per the germline V gene, CDR1 is LGHDT and CDR2 is YNNKEL (reference sequence).

The CDR3 bases are TGTGCCAGCAGTAAACAGGGGGCGCATGGCTACACCTTC. Amino acid sequence: CASSKQGAHGYTF. The rearrangement uses TRBV27 and TRBJ1-2; 9 nucleotides match TRBD1. Trimming cost V 5 bases and J 6 bases; bases outside gene matches: 4. Germline V lookup: CDR1 MNHEY, CDR2 SMNVEV (reference sequence). The CDR3 is 13 residues long.

The chain joins TRBV3-1 (or the pseudogene TRBV3-2) to TRBJ2-1, with a weak D call TRBD2 (6 bases). V gave up 2 bases and J gave up 0 bases, with 11 bases separating them. Germline CDR1 is LGHDT and CDR2 is YNNKEL (reference sequence). This CDR3 is built from 16 residues. As DNA, the CDR3 is TGTGCCAGCAGCCAAATGGGGGGTAGCTCCTACAATGAGCAGTTCTTC. Protein sequence: CASSQMGGSSYNEQFF.

The chain joins TRBV7-2 to TRBJ1-1; D unclear. This CDR3 is 14 amino acids long. The V end was cut by 1 base, the J end by 0 bases, with 6 bases between. Germline V lookup: CDR1 SGHTA, CDR2 FQGNSA. The CDR3 nucleotides are TGTGCCAGCAGCTTAGAATCAGTGAACACTGAAGCTTTCTTT. This codes for CASSLESVNTEAFF. The variable domain in full, completed from reference TRBV7-2 and TRBJ1-1, reads GAGVSQSPSNKVTEKGKDVELRCDPISGHTALYWYRQSLGQGLEFLIYFQGNSAPDKSGLPSDRFSAERTGGSVSTLTIQRTQQEDSAVYLCASSLESVNTEAFFGQGTRLTVV.

The chain uses TRBV24-1 and TRBJ2-2, with 10 bases fitting TRBD1. Germline values: CDR1 KGHDR, CDR2 SFDVKD. The V gene end was trimmed by 1 base and the J gene end by 6 bases; junction bases not matched to a gene: 25. The CDR3 totals 23 residues. This chain's CDR3 is CATSDLPGGTGQGVAYSAGELFF. CDR3 nucleotide sequence: TGTGCCACCAGTGATTTACCGGGGGGAACCGGACAGGGGGTCGCCTATTCTGCCGGGGAGCTGTTTTTT.

The chain links TRBV19 to TRBJ1-1, with D possibly being TRBD1 (6 bases). The CDR3 consists of 15 residues. Deletions cut 6 bases from V and 4 bases from J, with 18 bases between. In germline, CDR1 is LNHDA, CDR2 SQIVND (reference sequence). Here the CDR3 reads CASRFQIGGVTEAFF. Here the CDR3 DNA reads TGTGCCAGTAGGTTTCAAATAGGGGGGGTCACTGAAGCTTTCTTT.

In this sample, this clone turned up once. The chain carries TRBV9 and TRBJ2-4, with D maybe TRBD1 (6 bases). From germline, CDR1 is SGDLS and CDR2 YYNGEE. CDR3 length equals 14 residues. Trimming pared 3 bases from V and 0 bases from J, leaving 7 bases between. The CDR3 region has the DNA TGTGCCAGCAGCGCGGACAGAGCCAAAAACATTCAGTACTTC. As protein: CASSADRAKNIQYF. The whole variable domain, remainder taken from reference TRBV9 and TRBJ2-4, is DSGVTQTPKHLITATGQRVTLRCSPRSGDLSVYWYQQSLDQGLQFLIQYYNGEERAKGNILERFSAQQFPDLHSELNLSSLELGDSALYFCASSADRAKNIQYFGAGTRLSVL.

The sample holds one count of this clone. The rearrangement links TRBV30 to TRBJ1-1, with 8 bases that match TRBD1. This CDR3 spans 16 amino acids. V lost 1 base and J lost 7; bases outside the gene matches: 14. Per the germline V gene, CDR1 is GTSNPN and CDR2 is SVGIG (reference sequence). The CDR3 nucleotides are TGTGCCTGGAGTGACATAAAACTTGGACAGGGAATTGAAGCTTTCTTT. Residues: CAWSDIKLGQGIEAFF.

The rearrangement uses TRBV28 and TRBJ2-7; 10 nucleotides match TRBD2. Germline V gene lookup returns CDR1 MDHEN and CDR2 SYDVKM. This CDR3 has 14 amino acids. V gave up 6 bases and J gave up 6 bases; unmatched junction bases: 8. Here the CDR3 reads CASSSSGRASEQYF. CDR3 DNA: TGTGCCAGCAGCTCCAGCGGGAGGGCCTCCGAGCAGTACTTC.

The chain combines TRBV10-3 with TRBJ2-1; D is perhaps TRBD2 (6 bases). Germline CDR1 is ENHRY and CDR2 is SYGVKD. The CDR3 loop spans 11 amino acids. The V end was cut by 9 bases, the J end by 8 bases, with 11 bases between. Here the CDR3 reads CAIAGDYEQFF. The CDR3, as DNA: TGTGCCATAGCCGGGGACTATGAGCAGTTCTTC.

This chain connects TRBV7-9 to TRBJ2-5; 13 bases align to TRBD2. This CDR3 region has 15 residues. The germline V gene encodes CDR1 SEHNR and CDR2 FQNEAQ (reference sequence). Trimming took 5 bases from V and 4 from J; bases not matched to a gene: 4. DNA of the CDR3: TGTGCCAGCAGCCCCGGACTAGCGGGGGTAGAGACCCAGTACTTC. This sequence encodes CASSPGLAGVETQYF.

The chain joins TRBV30 to TRBJ1-1; 8 bases map to TRBD1. The CDR3 sequence is 14 residues long. CDR1 and CDR2 (germline): GTSNPN, SVGIG (reference sequence). V shed 2 bases, J shed 1 base, and the junction held 3 bases outside the gene matches. As DNA, the CDR3 is TGTGCCTGGAGTCAGGGGGCCGGGAACACTGAAGCTTTCTTT. Translating gives CAWSQGAGNTEAFF.